The 19 T cell receptor beta chains in this list originate from one sample, sequenced in a study of cytomegalovirus exposure and HLA in healthy donors. The primer mix had 60 Vbeta and 13 Jbeta primers. Assay: immunoSEQ multiplex PCR; the TCRdb copy retains only in-frame clones and omits some. In the table there are around 80,000 clones, over 65% of which are singletons. Sequenced input: PBMCs. The origin of the receptors is a man aged 40-55 years in good health and CMV-seropositive.

The chain has TRBV18 and TRBJ2-3; D not certain. V was pared by 2 bases and J by 4 bases, with 7 bases between. This CDR3 contains 13 residues. Germline V gene data show CDR1 as KGHSH and CDR2 as LQKENI. This CDR3 is CASSPLEPDTQYF. In DNA form, the CDR3 reads TGTGCCAGCTCACCATTAGAGCCAGATACGCAGTATTTT.

The genes are TRBV9 and TRBJ2-3, with a tentative D call TRBD2 (5 bases). V was pared by 0 bases and J by 2 bases, with 7 bases between. This CDR3 contains 14 residues. Germline CDR1 and CDR2: SGDLS and YYNGEE. CDR3 in amino acids: CASSVVGVTDTQYF. Written as DNA, the CDR3 is TGTGCCAGCAGCGTAGTCGGGGTCACAGATACGCAGTATTTT.

With regard to this clone: Other nucleotide sequences in the sample specify the same CDR3. The chain links TRBV2 to TRBJ1-1; D is ambiguous. The CDR3 runs 13 residues. V was shortened by 6 bases and J by 5 bases, with 13 bases between the two germline ends. Germline V gene lookup returns CDR1 SNHLY and CDR2 FYNNEI. CDR3 DNA sequence: TGTGCCAGCAGCCGGGTCTCGGGGACTGAAGCTTTCTTT. It encodes CASSRVSGTEAFF.

The J gene is TRBJ2-2, the V gene TRBV7-9, with 7 bases aligning to TRBD2. This CDR3 region has 11 residues. The V segment lost 11 bases and the J segment 4 bases; nucleotides outside the gene matches: 1. The germline gives CDR1 SEHNR, CDR2 FQNEAQ (reference sequence). This CDR3 is CALAGTGELFF. The CDR3 region has the DNA TGTGCCTTAGCGGGCACCGGGGAGCTGTTTTTT.

V gene TRBV18 combines with J gene TRBJ1-2; no reliable D call. The CDR3 loop spans 16 amino acids. The V end was cut by 2 bases, the J end by 5 bases, with 18 bases between. Looked up from germline, CDR1 is KGHSH and CDR2 is LQKENI. The DNA of the CDR3 is TGTGCCAGCTCACCAAGTCGCGCAGGCAAGAAATATGGCTACACCTTC. This codes for CASSPSRAGKKYGYTF. Using reference TRBV18 and TRBJ1-2 for the parts outside the CDR3, the full variable domain is NAGVMQNPRHLVRRRGQEARLRCSPMKGHSHVYWYRQLPEEGLKFMVYLQKENIIDESGMPKERFSAEFPKEGPSILRIQQVVRGDSAAYFCASSPSRAGKKYGYTFGSGTRLTVV.

The chain carries TRBV2 and TRBJ1-3; D call uncertain. Per the germline V gene, CDR1 is SNHLY and CDR2 is FYNNEI. V gave up 6 bases and J gave up 0 bases, with 12 bases separating them. The CDR3 has 15 amino acids. CDR3 in DNA: TGTGCCAGCAGGGTAGCTCAAAGCTCTGGAAACACCATATATTTT. Translation gives CASRVAQSSGNTIYF.

The genes are TRBV4-3 and TRBJ2-1, with D possibly TRBD2 on 5 matching bases. CDR1 and CDR2 (germline): LGHNA, YSLEER. The CDR3 contains 13 residues. Trimming left V 1 base short and J 9 bases short, with 10 bases between. The CDR3 DNA reads TGCGCCAGCAGCCAAGTAGGCGGGCGTGAGCAGTTCTTC. It codes for CASSQVGGREQFF.

This clone was seen only a few times. The CDR3 protein is CAITGTSGSSEQYF. CDR3 bases: TGTGCCATCACCGGGACTAGCGGGAGCTCCGAGCAGTACTTC. This rearrangement joins TRBV10-3 to TRBJ2-7; TRBD2 matches 14 bases. Looked up from germline, CDR1 is ENHRY and CDR2 is SYGVKD. This CDR3 contains 14 residues. Unmatched junction bases numbered 5, after V lost 7 bases and J lost 6 bases.

The V call is TRBV5-1, the J call TRBJ2-5; a weak D match, TRBD2 (7 bases). Germline V gene data show CDR1 as SGHRS and CDR2 as YFSETQ. V shed 2 bases and J shed 4 bases, with 12 bases lying between them. The CDR3 consists of 14 residues. The CDR3 DNA follows: TGCGCCAGCAGCTTAGGGGGAGGGCCAGAGACCCAGTACTTC. This sequence encodes CASSLGGGPETQYF.

This rearrangement joins TRBV4-3 to TRBJ1-1, with D perhaps matching TRBD1 (6 bases). The CDR3 runs to 12 residues. The germline V gene encodes CDR1 LGHNA and CDR2 YSLEER. Trimming shortened V by 1 base and J by 7 bases, and 7 bases separated the two germline ends. CDR3 nucleotide sequence: TGCGCCAGCAGCCAAGTCAGGGGTGAAGCTTTCTTT. This translates into CASSQVRGEAFF.

The chain couples TRBV11-2 to TRBJ2-7, with D hard to call. The germline V gene has CDR1 SGHAT and CDR2 FQNNGV. The CDR3 consists of 13 residues. V shed 0 bases and J shed 7 bases, with 10 bases lying between them. Written as DNA, the CDR3 is TGTGCCAGCAGCTTAGATCTACGGTCGGAGCAGTACTTC. It yields the protein CASSLDLRSEQYF.

The V gene is TRBV18, the J gene TRBJ2-2; D is perhaps TRBD2 (5 bases). The CDR3 extends over 14 amino acids. The V gene's germline CDR1 is KGHSH and CDR2 LQKENI. The ends were cut back, 2 bases at V and 7 bases at J, with 11 bases in the middle. Here the CDR3 reads CASSPTAGSGELFF. CDR3 DNA sequence: TGTGCCAGCTCACCAACGGCGGGTAGCGGGGAGCTGTTTTTT.

The chain couples TRBV4-1 to TRBJ2-2; D is possibly TRBD1 (5 bases). Trimming left V 1 base short and J 1 base short, with 10 bases between. The CDR3 runs to 16 residues. Germline CDR1 reads MGHRA; CDR2 reads YSYEKL. The CDR3 nucleotides are TGCGCCAGCAGCCAAGTGTATCAGGGGAACACCGGGGAGCTGTTTTTT. Its translation: CASSQVYQGNTGELFF.

The chain links TRBV5-4 to TRBJ2-3; the match to TRBD2 covers 9 bases. CDR1 and CDR2 (germline): SGHNT, YYREEE (reference sequence). There are 17 residues in the CDR3. V was pared by 1 base and J by 4 bases, with 10 bases of the junction left unmatched. The CDR3 spells CASSLLSGTSSADTQYF. The CDR3 DNA reads as TGTGCCAGCAGCTTGCTATCCGGGACTAGCTCTGCAGATACGCAGTATTTT.

The chain combines TRBV7-8 with TRBJ1-3; tentative D call: TRBD1 (5 bases). This CDR3 comprises 14 residues. Germline V gene lookup returns CDR1 SGHVS and CDR2 FQNEAQ. Trimming took off 5 bases at V and 7 bases at J, with 15 bases between the two ends. CDR3 protein: CASSLREGRNTIYF. For the CDR3, the DNA is TGTGCCAGCAGCCTCCGGGAGGGACGGAACACCATATATTTT.

This clone came up a few times. The chain joins TRBV7-2 to TRBJ1-4; D might be TRBD1 (6 bases). V lost 5 bases and J lost 7, with 17 bases in between. Germline assignment: CDR1 SGHTA and CDR2 FQGNSA. This CDR3 region has 15 residues. The CDR3 protein is CASSRGGSGTEKLFF. CDR3 nucleotide sequence: TGTGCCAGCAGCAGAGGGGGAAGTGGGACTGAAAAACTGTTTTTT.

The chain combines TRBV7-2 with TRBJ1-5, with a possible D match to TRBD1 (6 bases). V was trimmed by 5 bases and J by 5 bases, leaving 13 bases between them. CDR3 length: 14 residues. CDR1 is SGHTA and CDR2 is FQGNSA in the germline V gene. The CDR3 region is CASSLNRVDQPQHF. In DNA form, the CDR3 reads TGTGCCAGCAGCCTGAACAGGGTAGATCAGCCCCAGCATTTT.

The chain couples TRBV7-6 to TRBJ2-7; TRBD2 agrees at 13 bases. V lost 4 bases to trimming and J lost 3 bases; unmatched junction nucleotides: 3. CDR3 length: 15 amino acids. Germline V gene data show CDR1 as SGHVS and CDR2 as FNYEAQ. The CDR3 nucleotides are TGTGCCAGCAGCTCCTGGACTAGCGGGAGCTACGAGCAGTACTTC. Protein product: CASSSWTSGSYEQYF.

This chain links TRBV5-1 with TRBJ1-5; possibly TRBD1 for D (6 bases). Germline CDR1 is SGHRS and CDR2 is YFSETQ. The CDR3 has 14 residues. V lost 4 bases, J lost 3 bases, and 11 bases lay in between. This CDR3 is CASSVDSLNQPQHF. The CDR3 bases are TGCGCCAGCAGCGTGGACAGCCTCAATCAGCCCCAGCATTTT.